This TCR beta chain is from a study of cytomegalovirus exposure and HLA in healthy donors (TCRdb year 2017). Turning to the overall study: An earlier analysis of roughly 500 of the donors reported about 250 Gb of sequence data and roughly 110 million unique TCR beta sequences from 150 million to 200 million T cells. About 300 gigabases of sequencing data and 70 million to 85 million unique TCR sequences were included in an early release covering over 600 HLA-typed donors. The genetic ancestry cluster associated with self-reported Caucasian donors included 81% of the roughly 360 genotyped donors. The study aimed to test whether cataloging public T cell receptors could reveal signatures of past pathogen exposure. The study profiled the T cell repertoires of hundreds of subjects by immunosequencing and related them to cytomegalovirus serostatus. Along with the roughly 700-subject first cohort, a separate validation cohort of some 130 different subjects was used. To predict cytomegalovirus infection status, the study brought together high-throughput TCR immunosequencing, statistical association of individual TCRs with disease status, and machine learning. A later analysis re-examined previously published TCR beta repertoires from roughly 650 donors and added high-resolution HLA genotyping to investigate patterns of TCR occurrence. In the later analysis, no new phenotypic data were used to find candidate immune exposures; instead, reliance was placed on TCR beta sequences and their occurrence across donors. An earlier analysis of 450 to 750 of the donors used high-throughput TCR beta sequencing to judge whether each TCR beta V gene segment behaved as functional or pseudogenic. Alongside the repertoire data, information on donor age, sex, ethnicity and CMV serostatus was compiled. Genome-wide SNP genotypes for about 65% of the 666 donors were used in a later genetic analysis, which treated that subset as a discovery cohort. All discovery cohort repertoires had been generated on a single sequencing platform. Class I and class II HLA loci were covered by the typing at four-digit resolution. The number of donors typed differed by locus, with about 629-630 for A, B, C, DRB1 and DQB1, more than 500 for DQA1, 600 to 610 for DPA1, and roughly 450 for DPB1. Because of strong linkage in the cohort, 5 or 6 DR-DQ haplotypes were treated as single units for association and clustering. Among 300 to 500 genotyped donors of the cohort, an average of roughly 230,000 unique TCR beta nucleotide sequences was sequenced per donor, of which about 19% were non-productive.

Its CDR3 holds 14 amino acids, cysteine through phenylalanine. Only CDR3 DNA remains: 42 bases, in frame from the first base. V sheds 5 bases and J sheds 1 base, leaving 9 bases between their ends. The germline V gene yields MDHEN for CDR1 and SYDVKM for CDR2. Libraries were prepared through the immunoSEQ multiplex PCR assay. The multiplex PCR relied on a mix of 60 forward primers for TCR Vbeta segments and 13 reverse primers for TCR Jbeta segments. The CDR3 region of rearranged TCR beta genes was amplified from genomic DNA with a multiplex PCR assay. The amplified TCR beta libraries were sequenced on the Illumina HiSeq System as 87-base-pair reads. As for how the authors treated the data: In a later analysis, some 80 million unique TCR beta chains were counted across the roughly 670 repertoires, and roughly 11 million of these chains were shared by at least two donors. Raw reads were error-corrected and collapsed into unique sequences by a nearest-neighbor algorithm in which closely related sequences were merged to remove PCR and sequencing errors. To assign V, D and J gene segments, CDR3 sequences were aligned to IMGT reference sequences. For a sequence to be retained, a match of at least six nucleotides to both a V gene segment and a J gene segment was required. A rearrangement was called productive if the CDR3 had no stop codons and remained in frame with V and J, and every other rearrangement was called non-productive. Following IMGT convention, CDR3 was defined as the stretch from the second conserved V-encoded cysteine to the conserved J-encoded phenylalanine. The earlier analysis of a few hundred of the donors excluded any sequence lacking an unambiguous match to a single V gene segment. In an earlier analysis of around 590 of the donors, a V segment was called functional when productive rearrangements were above 56.7%, and segregating when the standard deviation between donors exceeded 5%. A statistical classification framework was built for diagnosing cytomegalovirus status from the catalog of TCR beta chain sequences. V and J gene assignment, in a later analysis, came from comparing TCR nucleotide sequences with IMGT/GENE-DB human TR gene sequences. The TCRdist pipeline was used in a later analysis to assign CDR3 sequences and most-parsimonious VDJ recombination scenarios. In a later analysis, every TCR beta chain was defined by the combination of its CDR3 amino acid sequence and its V-gene family, and reads without a unique V-gene family were dropped. A later analysis removed 592 highly shared, low-generation-probability nucleotide sequences to deal with suspected cross-contamination and a sequencing artifact. For each public chain, a later analysis derived a clonal expansion index from normalized ranks of inferred template counts within each repertoire. Generation probabilities in a later analysis came from a VDJ recombination model fitted to out-of-frame rearrangements, and those results were checked against IGoR. In a later analysis, TCR-TCR, TCR-HLA and TCR-CMV co-occurrence was scored with hypergeometric tests, and a repertoire-size bias correction was applied to TCR pairs. In a later analysis, false discovery rates were estimated by permuting HLA or CMV assignments 20 times. In a later analysis, co-occurring TCRs were grouped using DBSCAN, with TCRdist sequence similarity added in when clustering inside HLA-allele-positive subsets. Co-occurrence clustering excluded repertoires with fewer than 30,000 or more than 120,000 public chains, plus five with anomalous nucleotide sharing. As stored in TCRdb, this immuneACCESS dataset retains in-frame rearrangements with V and J assigned. A fraction of the clones does not appear; measured against another copy, unresolved V genes explain less than half of the discrepancy, and the remainder lacks a known reason. That table is the source of V, J and clone size, and D and trimming were worked out from the DNA. In all, the sample holds about 140,000 clones, and under 70% of those were seen once. Of the sample, 6.5% is held by the ten largest clones.

Note on this clone: Its binding antigen is unknown. Per-nucleotide qualities are absent, and no much larger clonotype sits a single base away.

Study-wide conclusions, independent of this receptor: The study listed 150 to 200 TCR beta chains as associated with cytomegalovirus. The authors suggested that the approach could potentially be extended to other disease states and immunological phenotypes. In a later analysis, several top co-occurrence clusters were reported to appear linked to parvovirus B19, influenza, CMV and Epstein-Barr virus. In vitro tests confirmed that a few of the cytomegalovirus-associated TCR beta chains recognize cytomegalovirus antigens. Because the 87-base-pair reads could not distinguish some IMGT-functional V segments, including TRBV6-2 and TRBV6-3, those segments were excluded. Presence/absence analyses assumed roughly uniform sequencing depth across donors, an assumption that may not hold. Because counts were too low, 15 to 20 rarely observed V segments, including chromosome 9 orphons, were excluded from the earlier analysis of several hundred of the donors. A further reported finding was that TCR beta sequences accurately predicted the HLA-A and HLA-B alleles for most subjects in the first cohort. In a later genetic analysis, a missense DCLRE1C variant was associated with V-gene and J-gene trimming of TCR beta chains, and the association was replicated in an independent cohort. For the cohort, immune exposure information was limited to CMV serostatus. Correlated functional status among segregating V segments might be attributable to linkage disequilibrium, but an unknown experimental factor could not be ruled out. Specific HLA alleles were associated with 15,000 to 20,000 TCR beta sequences at a false discovery rate of 0.05 in a later analysis. In both the original and validation cohorts, the classifier was reported to diagnose cytomegalovirus status with high specificity and sensitivity. In a later analysis, TCR association rates were found to vary across HLA loci, with the most associated TCRs seen for DRB1 alleles and the fewest for HLA-C alleles. According to a later analysis, most CMV-associated TCR beta chains appeared to be HLA-restricted, and the HLA associations seemed to be driven largely by CMV exposure. In an earlier analysis of more than 500 of the donors, most TCR beta V segments appeared in productive rearrangements about 87% or about 30% of the time, broadly matching IMGT annotations. Most TCR sequences were observed very rarely across donors, whereas some public TCRs were present in many individuals. This cohort had only TCR beta chains sequenced, and the lack of alpha or paired-chain data limited which features could be detected. A cluster of highly shared sequence variants was judged likely to be a technical artifact of the sequencing pipeline. A later analysis found that HLA-associated TCR beta chains were more clonally expanded and had lower generation probabilities than equally common non-associated chains. When HLA alleles, especially DR and DQ, strongly co-occurred, TCR associations were difficult to assign to individual alleles. Compared with the approximately 670-donor mean, donors in an Asian-associated ancestry cluster had fewer N-insertions in productive TCRs, according to a later genetic analysis. HLA typing was unavailable for some donors at each locus, so association tests used only the typed subset.

The cohort comprised fewer than 750 healthy bone marrow donors. Cohort members were all nominally healthy when sampled, although unrecorded immune exposures were likely present. The donor tested CMV seronegative and was one of the 352 seronegative cohort members. A peripheral blood sample was collected from each donor, and TCR beta sequencing was performed on peripheral blood mononuclear cells. Genomic DNA extraction from the blood cell samples was performed with the Qiagen DNeasy Blood Extraction Kit. Here the chain combines TRBV28 and TRBJ1-3; the D gene is possibly TRBD1, with 5 bases matching. The clonotype comes from a woman aged 55-70 years in good health and CMV-seronegative. Sequenced sample: PBMCs. The DNA is as follows: TGTGCCAGCAGTAATACAGGATCTGGAAACACCATATATTTT. Translated, this gives CASSNTGSGNTIYF.